This passage covers 26 T cell receptor beta chains from one sample sequenced in a study of T cells in Graves' hyperthyroidism and ophthalmopathy. Authors of the study amplified TCR beta CDR3 regions from RNA transcripts. RT-PCR in the first round (using the HTBI primer set) targeted the TCR CDR3. Using its own MiXCR run on the multiplex PCR reads, TCRdb lists one record per CDR3 protein. The table shows approximately 720,000 distinct CDR3 sequences, with around 20% occurring only once. Sequences were obtained from blood. These receptors originate from a woman in her fifties or sixties with Graves' hyperthyroidism that later progressed to Graves' ophthalmopathy.

The rearrangement uses TRBV7-6 and TRBJ2-3; 8 positions agree with TRBD2. The CDR3 is made up of 15 amino acids. Germline V CDR1 and CDR2: SGHVS, FNYEAQ. Trimming at V came to 3 bases and at J to 3 bases, leaving 5 bases not matched to a gene. CDR3 amino acids: CASSFRGGGTDTQYF. The CDR3, as DNA: TGTGCCAGCAGCTTCCGGGGGGGAGGGACAGATACGCAGTATTTT.

The chain carries TRBV19 and TRBJ1-6; the D is unclear. The CDR3 sequence is 13 residues long. CDR1 is LNHDA and CDR2 is SQIVND in the germline V gene (reference sequence). Trimming removed 9 bases from V and 4 bases from J, with 10 bases in between. CDR3 loop: CASRVAYNSPLHF. In nucleotides, the CDR3 is TGTGCCAGCCGAGTGGCTTATAATTCACCCCTCCACTTT. Supplemented by reference TRBV19 and TRBJ1-6, the full variable domain reads DGGITQSPKYLFRKEGQNVTLSCEQNLNHDAMYWYRQDPGQGLRLIYYSQIVNDFQKGDIAEGYSVSREKKESFPLTVTSAQKNPTAFYLCASRVAYNSPLHFGNGTRLTVT.

As for this clonotype: A clone one base away is much larger, so this may be a read error. V gene TRBV7-9 combines with J gene TRBJ2-5; possibly TRBD1 for D (6 bases). V gave up 1 base and J gave up 2 bases, with 8 bases separating them. The CDR3 covers 14 residues. Germline assignment: CDR1 SEHNR and CDR2 FQNEAQ (reference sequence). The CDR3 spells CASSLGDIQETQYF. In DNA, the CDR3 is TGTGCCAGCAGCTTAGGGGACATTCAAGAGACCCAGTACTTC.

The J gene is TRBJ1-1, the V gene TRBV27, with D unclear. Trimming removed 0 bases from V and 1 base from J, with 15 bases in between. From germline, CDR1 is MNHEY and CDR2 SMNVEV (reference sequence). The CDR3 spans 17 residues. The CDR3 sequence is CASSLSPPGDSNTEAFF. For the CDR3, the DNA is TGTGCCAGCAGTTTATCGCCCCCAGGCGATTCGAACACTGAAGCTTTCTTT.

V is TRBV7-9 and J is TRBJ2-1, with TRBD1 matching over 7 bases. Germline CDR1 reads SEHNR; CDR2 reads FQNEAQ (reference sequence). V trimming: 1 base; J trimming: 14 bases; junction bases outside the gene matches: 8. The CDR3 runs 13 residues. In DNA, the CDR3 is TGTGCCAGCAGCTTAGGTGCAGGGGGTTTTGAGTTCTTC. It is translated as CASSLGAGGFEFF. The entire variable domain, with the rest obtained from reference TRBV7-9 and TRBJ2-1, is as follows: DTGVSQNPRHKITKRGQNVTFRCDPISEHNRLYWYRQTLGQGPEFLTYFQNEAQLEKSRLLSDRFSAERPKGSFSTLEIQRTEQGDSAMYLCASSLGAGGFEFFGPGTRLTVL.

This clonotype was detected many times. This chain uses TRBV12-3 or TRBV12-4 with TRBJ2-5; D might be TRBD2 (5 bases). CDR3 length: 13 residues. Between the trimmed V and J ends, which lost 6 bases and 7 bases, there was a span of 15 bases. The CDR3 nucleotides are TGTGCCAGCAGCCCCCGTTCCGAGGGGACCCAGTACTTC. This translates into CASSPRSEGTQYF.

This clonotype was seen many times. This rearrangement joins TRBV18 to TRBJ2-7; D is possibly TRBD1 (6 bases). Germline loops: CDR1 KGHSH, CDR2 LQKENI. The V end was cut by 1 base, the J end by 1 base, with 11 bases between. This CDR3 has 15 amino acids. This CDR3 reads CASSPQDSLSYEQYF. The CDR3 DNA sequence: TGTGCCAGCTCACCACAGGACAGCTTGTCCTACGAGCAGTACTTC.

V gene TRBV5-1 combines with J gene TRBJ1-5, with D possibly being TRBD1 (6 bases). Germline assignment: CDR1 SGHRS and CDR2 YFSETQ. The CDR3 loop spans 14 amino acids. Trimming cost V 2 bases and J 5 bases, with 11 bases left between them. The CDR3 sequence: CASSFGSGDQPQHF. The CDR3, as DNA: TGCGCCAGCAGCTTCGGTTCAGGGGATCAGCCCCAGCATTTT.

The J gene is TRBJ2-1, the V gene TRBV6-2 or TRBV6-3; tentatively, D is TRBD2 (5 bases). The CDR3 is made up of 15 amino acids. The germline V and J ends were trimmed by 0 bases and 6 bases, with 12 bases remaining between them. Germline values: CDR1 MNHEY, CDR2 SVGEGT. This CDR3 is CASSYSSGGVNEQFF. The CDR3 DNA is TGTGCCAGCAGTTACTCGAGCGGCGGCGTCAATGAGCAGTTCTTC.

In the case of this clonotype: One end of the junction is discordant with germline, which a read error may explain. The chain links TRBV19 to TRBJ2-2; the D gene could be TRBD1 or TRBD2 (5 bases each). Per the germline V gene, CDR1 is LNHDA and CDR2 is SQIVND (reference sequence). This CDR3 is 15 amino acids long. CDR3 sequence (DNA): TGTGCCAGTAGTACACAGCCTATGAACACCGGGGACCTGTTTTTT. Encoded protein: CASSTQPMNTGDLFF.

This clonotype turned up a few times. V and J are TRBV30 and TRBJ2-3; a weak D match, TRBD2 (6 bases). The CDR3 totals 16 residues. Trimming shortened V by 0 bases and J by 0 bases, and 13 bases separated the two germline ends. Germline-derived CDR1 and CDR2 are GTSNPN and SVGIG (reference sequence). CDR3 nucleotide sequence: TGTGCCTGGAGTGTAGGGACTCATTCTAGCACAGATACGCAGTATTTT. Protein sequence: CAWSVGTHSSTDTQYF.

In its sample, this clonotype was seen a few times. This chain joins TRBV20-1 and TRBJ2-7; 8 bases map to TRBD2. Germline V lookup: CDR1 DFQATT, CDR2 SNEGSKA (reference sequence). V was clipped by 6 bases and J by 2 bases; unmatched bases: 6. The CDR3 is 13 residues long. The CDR3 sequence: CSAGGDDAYEQYF. DNA of the CDR3: TGCAGTGCCGGGGGGGATGATGCCTACGAGCAGTACTTC.

The rearrangement joins TRBV5-1 to TRBJ2-5; D is undetermined. The CDR3 extends over 11 amino acids. Germline assignment: CDR1 SGHRS and CDR2 YFSETQ. V was trimmed by 7 bases and J by 1 base, leaving 5 bases between them. In DNA, the CDR3 is TGCGCCAGCGCTGCCCAAGAGACCCAGTACTTC. As protein: CASAAQETQYF.

The chain couples TRBV7-2 to TRBJ1-3; D is perhaps TRBD1 (5 bases). Germline V gene data show CDR1 as SGHTA and CDR2 as FQGNSA. The length of the CDR3 is 17 residues. The V and J ends lost 5 bases and 0 bases respectively, with 17 bases between them. CDR3 sequence reads: CASSPWGNVNSGNTIYF. The CDR3 bases are TGTGCCAGCAGCCCCTGGGGGAACGTGAACTCTGGAAACACCATATATTTT.

The CDR3 here is CASSFNDRPSYGYTF. The CDR3 DNA sequence: TGTGCCAGCAGCTTCAACGACAGGCCTAGCTATGGCTACACCTTC. The genes are TRBV7-9 and TRBJ1-2, with a weak D call TRBD1 (6 bases). Germline CDR1 SEHNR, CDR2 FQNEAQ (reference sequence). This CDR3 is built from 15 residues. The V end was cut by 3 bases, the J end by 4 bases, with 15 bases between.

This chain links TRBV20-1 with TRBJ2-3; 11 bases are shared with TRBD2. CDR3 length: 15 amino acids. Germline loops: CDR1 DFQATT, CDR2 SNEGSKA (reference sequence). The V segment lost 4 bases and the J segment 4 bases; nucleotides outside the gene matches: 7. CDR3 in DNA: TGCAGTGCTAATTCGGCTAGCGGGGGGTCAGATACGCAGTATTTT. Amino acid sequence: CSANSASGGSDTQYF.

This clonotype was observed many times. V is TRBV12-3 or TRBV12-4 and J is TRBJ2-3; 10 positions match TRBD2. The CDR3 is 18 residues long. The V gene end was trimmed by 6 bases and the J gene end by 2 bases; junction bases not matched to a gene: 14. In DNA form, the CDR3 reads TGTGCCAGCAGACACCCTCCCCTAGCGGGGGATTACACAGATACGCAGTATTTT. It yields the protein CASRHPPLAGDYTDTQYF.

This chain links TRBV7-6 with TRBJ1-6; D is possibly TRBD1 (6 bases). In germline, CDR1 is SGHVS, CDR2 FNYEAQ. The CDR3 consists of 14 residues. V was trimmed by 5 bases and J by 7 bases, leaving 12 bases between them. CDR3 sequence (DNA): TGTGCCAGCAGCCCACGGGGGCCAAATTCACCCCTCCACTTT. Translated: CASSPRGPNSPLHF.

This clonotype was detected only a few times. V usage is TRBV3-1 and J usage is TRBJ2-1; D is perhaps TRBD1 or TRBD2 (5 bases each). The CDR3 length is 16 residues. Germline CDR1 and CDR2: LGHDT and YNNKEL (reference sequence). V shed 7 bases and J shed 6 bases, with 22 bases lying between them. In DNA, the CDR3 is TGTGCCAGCACCTCACGCAAAAGAGGGGATGCCAATGAGCAGTTCTTC. It translates to CASTSRKRGDANEQFF.

The chain employs TRBV6-1 and TRBJ1-6; no definite D call. Between the trimmed V and J ends, which lost 3 bases and 6 bases, there was a span of 9 bases. The CDR3 loop spans 14 amino acids. Looked up from germline, CDR1 is MNHNS and CDR2 is SASEGT. CDR3 DNA: TGTGCCAGCAGTGACCCGGGGAGTAATTCACCCCTCCACTTT. It encodes CASSDPGSNSPLHF.

The V and J genes are TRBV4-1 and TRBJ2-1; TRBD1 agrees at 9 bases. The junction had 11 bases not matched to a gene; V was cut back by 4 bases and J by 7 bases. CDR1 is MGHRA, CDR2 YSYEKL, per germline. The CDR3 loop spans 16 amino acids. The DNA of the CDR3 is TGCGCCAGCAGCCCAACTGTGGGACAGGGTAATAATGAGCAGTTCTTC. Translated, it gives CASSPTVGQGNNEQFF.

This clonotype was seen only a few times. The chain links TRBV2 to TRBJ2-5; 7 nucleotides line up with TRBD2. Germline lookup yields CDR1 SNHLY and CDR2 FYNNEI. V gave up 6 bases and J gave up 4 bases; unmatched junction bases: 8. The CDR3 sequence is 14 residues long. The CDR3 coding sequence is TGTGCCAGCAGCCGCCCCCAGCGGGGAGAGACCCAGTACTTC. Residues: CASSRPQRGETQYF.

This clonotype was counted between two and nine times. The chain has TRBV18 and TRBJ1-2; 10 bases agree with TRBD1. V lost 3 bases to trimming and J lost 2 bases; unmatched junction nucleotides: 9. The germline V gene encodes CDR1 KGHSH and CDR2 LQKENI. The CDR3 is 17 amino acids. CDR3 in DNA: TGTGCCAGCTCACCCAAACTTCCGGGACAGGGGAACTATGGCTACACCTTC. Protein sequence: CASSPKLPGQGNYGYTF.

The V and J genes are TRBV12-3 or TRBV12-4 and TRBJ1-2, with a weak D call TRBD1 (5 bases). The CDR3 consists of 13 residues. Trimming shortened V by 6 bases and J by 5 bases, and 13 bases separated the two germline ends. The CDR3 DNA reads as TGTGCCAGCAGCGAACAGGAACCATATGGCTACACCTTC. It encodes CASSEQEPYGYTF.

The chain couples TRBV2 to TRBJ2-1; TRBD1 is a possible D gene (6 bases). V lost 8 bases and J 2 bases, leaving 10 bases between the germline ends. This CDR3 comprises 13 residues. Germline-derived CDR1 and CDR2 are SNHLY and FYNNEI. CDR3 DNA: TGTGCCAGCGATCAGGGGACCTACAATGAGCAGTTCTTC. As protein: CASDQGTYNEQFF.

V and J are TRBV6-5 and TRBJ2-5; the D gene is possibly TRBD2 (5 bases). Between the trimmed V and J ends, which lost 2 bases and 4 bases, there was a span of 17 bases. CDR1 and CDR2 from the germline V gene are MNHEY and SVGAGI. CDR3 length equals 16 residues. CDR3 region: CASSYTPRRGIETQYF. Here the CDR3 DNA reads TGTGCCAGCAGTTACACCCCCCGTCGGGGAATAGAGACCCAGTACTTC.